Listed below are T cell receptor beta chains from one sample, sequenced in a study of blood T cell repertoires in COVID-19. TCRdb's copy holds only in-frame clones and misses some; the assay was immunoSEQ multiplex PCR. There are around 250,000 clones in the sample; roughly nine tenths occur only once, and 0.95% to 1.5% lies in the top ten. Material for sequencing was PBMCs or T cells enriched from blood (not recorded which). The receptor set was obtained from a human donor in a cohort exposed to, infected with or recovered from COVID-19 (not recorded which). The donor label of this sample is uncertain. Both conserved end residues are part of each CDR3. D genes are given only for firm matches. Size values are once, few and many counts, or a class for expanded clones, and some rows have none.

CDR3aa: CASSSYPGGARRGNTIYF
CDR3nt: TGTGCCAGCAGCTCGTATCCCGGGGGGGCCCGGCGGGGAAACACCATATATTTT
v_gene: TRBV5-6
d_gene: NA
j_gene: TRBJ1-3
abundance: few

CDR3aa: CASSPGQGIGVFF
CDR3nt: TGCGCCAGCAGCCCGGGACAGGGGATCGGGGTGTTTTTT
v_gene: TRBV5-1
d_gene: TRBD1
j_gene: TRBJ1-4
abundance: once

CDR3aa: CASSFIGVAEAFF
CDR3nt: TGTGCCAGCAGTTTTATAGGGGTGGCTGAAGCTTTCTTT
v_gene: TRBV27
d_gene: NA
j_gene: TRBJ1-1
abundance: once

CDR3aa: CASPPGQGAPNYGYTF
CDR3nt: TGTGCCAGCCCCCCGGGACAGGGGGCGCCCAACTATGGCTACACCTTC
v_gene: TRBV7-9
d_gene: TRBD1
j_gene: TRBJ1-2
abundance: once

CDR3aa: CASSTDRVYTEAFF
CDR3nt: TGTGCCAGTAGTACGGACAGGGTTTACACTGAAGCTTTCTTT
v_gene: TRBV19
d_gene: TRBD1
j_gene: TRBJ1-1
abundance: NA

CDR3aa: CASSQGVGADGYTF
CDR3nt: TGCGCCAGCAGCCAAGGGGTGGGTGCGGATGGCTACACCTTC
v_gene: TRBV4-3
d_gene: NA
j_gene: TRBJ1-2
abundance: NA

CDR3aa: CATSRDATGGNSPLHF
CDR3nt: TGTGCCACCAGCAGAGATGCAACAGGGGGTAATTCACCCCTCCACTTT
v_gene: TRBV15
d_gene: TRBD1
j_gene: TRBJ1-6
abundance: NA

CDR3aa: CASSQTNRVEETQYF
CDR3nt: TGTGCCAGCAGCCAAACTAACAGGGTCGAAGAGACCCAGTACTTC
v_gene: TRBV7-7
d_gene: NA
j_gene: TRBJ2-5
abundance: NA

CDR3aa: CASSQQGSQETQYF
CDR3nt: TGCGCCAGCAGCCAACAGGGGAGCCAAGAGACCCAGTACTTC
v_gene: TRBV5-1
d_gene: TRBD1
j_gene: TRBJ2-5
abundance: NA

CDR3aa: CASSQVGSGWGKLFF
CDR3nt: TGTGCCAGCAGCCAAGTCGGCTCGGGGTGGGGAAAACTGTTTTTT
v_gene: TRBV14
d_gene: NA
j_gene: TRBJ1-4
abundance: once

CDR3aa: CASSQSSGANVLTF
CDR3nt: TGCGCCAGCAGTCAATCCTCTGGGGCCAACGTCCTGACTTTC
v_gene: TRBV5-1
d_gene: NA
j_gene: TRBJ2-6
abundance: NA

CDR3aa: CASSQVQVRKTTNEKLFF
CDR3nt: TGCGCCAGCAGCCAAGTTCAAGTCAGGAAGACAACTAATGAAAAACTGTTTTTT
v_gene: TRBV4-1
d_gene: NA
j_gene: TRBJ1-4
abundance: NA

CDR3aa: CASSYSTGIYGYTF
CDR3nt: TGTGCCAGCAGTTACTCGACAGGGATCTATGGCTACACCTTC
v_gene: TRBV6-2/TRBV6-3
d_gene: TRBD1
j_gene: TRBJ1-2
abundance: NA

CDR3aa: CASSSETWGETGELFF
CDR3nt: TGTGCCAGCAGCTCCGAGACGTGGGGGGAGACCGGGGAGCTGTTTTTT
v_gene: TRBV11-3
d_gene: NA
j_gene: TRBJ2-2
abundance: NA

CDR3aa: CASSYPTGRPSPLHF
CDR3nt: TGTGCCAGCAGTTACCCGACAGGGAGGCCCTCACCCCTCCACTTT
v_gene: TRBV6-2/TRBV6-3
d_gene: TRBD1
j_gene: TRBJ1-6
abundance: NA

CDR3aa: CASSHTGGRDTGELFF
CDR3nt: TGCGCCAGCAGCCACACGGGGGGGAGAGACACCGGGGAGCTGTTTTTT
v_gene: TRBV5-1
d_gene: TRBD2
j_gene: TRBJ2-2
abundance: NA

CDR3aa: CASREELTGDTEAFF
CDR3nt: TGTGCCAGCAGGGAAGAACTGACAGGAGACACTGAAGCTTTCTTT
v_gene: TRBV2
d_gene: NA
j_gene: TRBJ1-1
abundance: NA

CDR3aa: CASSWRQGSNQPQHF
CDR3nt: TGTGCCAGCAGCTGGCGGCAGGGGAGCAATCAGCCCCAGCATTTT
v_gene: TRBV5-6
d_gene: NA
j_gene: TRBJ1-5
abundance: NA

CDR3aa: CAISGTGLNYGYTF
CDR3nt: TGTGCCATCAGTGGGACAGGACTTAACTATGGCTACACCTTC
v_gene: TRBV10-3
d_gene: TRBD1
j_gene: TRBJ1-2
abundance: NA

CDR3aa: CASSYSSLPGREGEQYF
CDR3nt: TGTGCCAGCAGTTATTCCTCATTACCGGGCCGGGAGGGCGAGCAGTACTTC
v_gene: TRBV6-2/TRBV6-3
d_gene: TRBD2
j_gene: TRBJ2-7
abundance: NA

CDR3aa: CSGLLNTEAFF
CDR3nt: TGCAGTGGGCTCTTGAACACTGAAGCTTTCTTT
v_gene: TRBV20-1
d_gene: NA
j_gene: TRBJ1-1
abundance: NA

CDR3aa: CASSQVAGTPNYGYTF
CDR3nt: TGCGCCAGCAGCCAAGTAGCCGGGACACCAAACTATGGCTACACCTTC
v_gene: TRBV4-1
d_gene: NA
j_gene: TRBJ1-2
abundance: NA